This T cell receptor (beta chain) was recorded in a study of OX40 agonist ivuxolimab in advanced cancers. Study-wide background: Treatment of patients was with ivuxolimab, an agonistic anti-OX40 (CD134) antibody. Study outcomes and limitations: What antigens the expanded peripheral T cells recognized was never established.

TCRdb keeps only in-frame clones here, not all; method: immunoSEQ multiplex PCR. The data show roughly 70,000 clones, with 87% seen just once and 2% held by the top ten. Germline CDR1 and CDR2: KGHSH and LQKENI. V dropped 3 bases and J dropped 5 bases, with 13 bases sitting between them. The CDR3 runs 15 residues. This clone was seen more than once but under ten times. Its specificity is not known. The clonotype originates from an adult with an advanced solid tumor such as melanoma, head and neck, liver or kidney cancer. This chain joins TRBV18 and TRBJ2-2, with D uncertain. The sequencing here drew on CD4+ or CD8+ T cells sorted from blood, taken in a trial of the OX40 agonist ivuxolimab. CDR3 DNA: TGTGCCAGCTCACCGTTAACGGTCGAAACCGGGGAGCTGTTTTTT. It is translated as CASSPLTVETGELFF.